The T cell receptor (beta chain) described here comes from a study of blood T cell repertoires in COVID-19. Trimming stripped 4 bases from V and 9 bases from J, with 14 bases between. Germline CDR1 SGHRS, CDR2 YFSETQ. The CDR3 spans 14 residues. Authors' methods: Amplified reference gene primers provided the basis for estimating nucleated cell counts. Assay: immunoSEQ multiplex PCR; the TCRdb copy retains only in-frame clones and omits some. V, J and clone size were drawn from that table, and D and trimming were deduced from the DNA. The table shows 65,000 to 90,000 clones, with about 80% occurring only once.

The chain links TRBV5-1 to TRBJ1-6; no reliable D call. This TCR was recovered from a human donor in a cohort sampled during active COVID-19. Input material: peripheral blood. The CDR3 DNA reads as TGCGCCAGCAGCCTGGGAACAGTAGGTTCACCCCTCCACTTT. As protein: CASSLGTVGSPLHF.